The rows below give T cell receptor beta chains drawn from one sample of a study of post-analysis software for immune sequencing data. Each CDR3 protein is one row after TCRdb ran MiXCR on the PCR reads. The repertoire holds 600,000 to 700,000 distinct CDR3 sequences, with about 60% as singletons. Sequenced sample: blood. The source of these receptors is a girl aged 2-10 years with multiple sclerosis. The conserved cysteine and the conserved F or W are not part of the CDR3 here.

v_gene	j_gene	CDR3aa
TRBV10-3	TRBJ2-7	AISARLAGGPASSFYEQY
TRBV15	TRBJ2-7	ATSSEVAYEQY
TRBV6-2/TRBV6-3	TRBJ2-7	ATKGQGKAYEQY
TRBV20-1	TRBJ1-6	SARALPNRSSPLH
TRBV6-1	TRBJ2-1	ASSEVGPWGEHDNEQF
TRBV10-3	TRBJ2-7	AISQGETSEQY
TRBV7-8	TRBJ2-1	ASSLGAGSGF
TRBV28	TRBJ2-7	ASSPLRGRGYEQY
TRBV2	TRBJ1-2	ANPGGYT
TRBV20-1	TRBJ2-1	SAKRGRNEQF
TRBV30	TRBJ2-5	AWSLGLGVQETQY
TRBV24-1	TRBJ2-1	ATTPGSKYNEQF
TRBV5-1	TRBJ2-7	ASSFISTRDKFSYEQY
TRBV5-1	TRBJ1-5	ASSLEAGLRQPQH
TRBV13	TRBJ2-3	ASSLDSPSTDTQY
TRBV6-5	TRBJ2-1	ASSYLGAGANNEQF
TRBV4-2	TRBJ2-5	ASSPVGGGPPETQY
TRBV10-3	TRBJ1-6	AISDREGINSPLH
TRBV20-1	TRBJ2-7	SARGSSGAYEQY
TRBV12-3/TRBV12-4	TRBJ1-4	ASSLAVGEKLF
TRBV5-1	TRBJ1-2	ASSLDGNYGYT
TRBV15	TRBJ2-5	ATSRSIGTGTGRGETQY
TRBV11-2	TRBJ2-7	ASSPLAGLTYEQY
TRBV6-6	TRBJ2-1	ASSYSNVWDEQF